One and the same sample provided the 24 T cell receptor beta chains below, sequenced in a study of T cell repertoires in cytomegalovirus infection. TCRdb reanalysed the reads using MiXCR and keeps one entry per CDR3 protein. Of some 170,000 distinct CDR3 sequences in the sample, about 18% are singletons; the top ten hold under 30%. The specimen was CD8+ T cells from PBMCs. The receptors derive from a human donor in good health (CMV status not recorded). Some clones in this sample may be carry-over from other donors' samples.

CDR3 residues: CASSSGGGSGANVLTF. The CDR3, as DNA: TGTGCCAGCAGCTCGGGGGGGGGATCTGGGGCCAACGTCCTGACTTTC. The chain employs TRBV7-9 and TRBJ2-6, with 8 bases identical to TRBD2. The CDR3 spans 16 residues. V gave up 4 bases and J gave up 1 base; unmatched junction bases: 3. Per the germline V gene, CDR1 is SEHNR and CDR2 is FQNEAQ (reference sequence).

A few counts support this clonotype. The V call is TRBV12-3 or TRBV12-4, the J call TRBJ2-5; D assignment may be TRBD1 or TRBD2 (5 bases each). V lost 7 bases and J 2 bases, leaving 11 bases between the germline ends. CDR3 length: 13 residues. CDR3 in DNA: TGTGCCAGCAATGTGTGGGGGCAAGAGACCCAGTACTTC. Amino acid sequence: CASNVWGQETQYF.

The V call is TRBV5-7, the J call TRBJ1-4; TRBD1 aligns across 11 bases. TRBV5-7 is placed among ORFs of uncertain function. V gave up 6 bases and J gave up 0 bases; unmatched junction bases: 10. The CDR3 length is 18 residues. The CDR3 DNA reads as TGTGCCAGCACCGCCCCTCCGGGACAGGGGGCAACTAATGAAAAACTGTTTTTT. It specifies CASTAPPGQGATNEKLFF.

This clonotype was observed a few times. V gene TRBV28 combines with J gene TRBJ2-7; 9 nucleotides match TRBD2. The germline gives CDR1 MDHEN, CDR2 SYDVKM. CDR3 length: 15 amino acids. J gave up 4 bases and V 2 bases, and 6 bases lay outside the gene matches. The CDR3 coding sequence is TGTGCCAGCAGTTTACTGGCTAGCGGGGCATACGAGCAGTACTTC. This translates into CASSLLASGAYEQYF.

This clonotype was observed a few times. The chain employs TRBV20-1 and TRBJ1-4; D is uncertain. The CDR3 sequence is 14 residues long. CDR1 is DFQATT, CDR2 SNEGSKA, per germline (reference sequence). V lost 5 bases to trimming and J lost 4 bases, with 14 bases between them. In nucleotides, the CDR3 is TGCAGTGCTTGGAGTGGACGGGTTAATGAAAAACTGTTTTTT. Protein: CSAWSGRVNEKLFF.

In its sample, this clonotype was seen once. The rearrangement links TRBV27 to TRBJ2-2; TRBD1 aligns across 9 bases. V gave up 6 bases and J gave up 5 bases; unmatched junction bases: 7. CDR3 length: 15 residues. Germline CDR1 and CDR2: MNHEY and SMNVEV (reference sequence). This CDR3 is CASRWTGEETGELFF. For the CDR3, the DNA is TGTGCCAGCAGGTGGACAGGGGAGGAAACCGGGGAGCTGTTTTTT.

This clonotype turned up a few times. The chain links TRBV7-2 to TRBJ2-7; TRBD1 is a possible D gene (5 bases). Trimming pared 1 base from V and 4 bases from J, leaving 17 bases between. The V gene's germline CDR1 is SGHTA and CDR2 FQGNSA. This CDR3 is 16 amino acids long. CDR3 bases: TGTGCCAGCAGCTTAGGGGGCGATCCTAGGTCTTACGAGCAGTACTTC. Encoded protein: CASSLGGDPRSYEQYF.

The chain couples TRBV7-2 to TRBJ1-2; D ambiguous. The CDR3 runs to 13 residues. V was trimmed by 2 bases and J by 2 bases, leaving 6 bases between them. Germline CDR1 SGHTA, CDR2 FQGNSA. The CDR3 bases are TGTGCCAGCAGCTTATCAGAGAACTATGGCTACACCTTC. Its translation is CASSLSENYGYTF.

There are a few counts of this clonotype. The CDR3 DNA sequence: TGTGCCAGCAGTTTATACAGGGTTGTCACTGAAGCTTTCTTT. Translation gives CASSLYRVVTEAFF. V and J are TRBV28 and TRBJ1-1, with a weak D call TRBD1 (6 bases). The germline V gene encodes CDR1 MDHEN and CDR2 SYDVKM. CDR3 length: 14 amino acids. Trimming took off 1 base at V and 4 bases at J, with 10 bases between the two ends.

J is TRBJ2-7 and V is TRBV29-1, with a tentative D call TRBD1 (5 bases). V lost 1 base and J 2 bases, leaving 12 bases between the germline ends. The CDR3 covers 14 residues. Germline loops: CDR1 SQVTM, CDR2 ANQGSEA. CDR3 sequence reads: CSVEVPGSTYEQYF. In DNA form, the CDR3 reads TGCAGCGTTGAAGTCCCAGGGTCAACCTACGAGCAGTACTTC.

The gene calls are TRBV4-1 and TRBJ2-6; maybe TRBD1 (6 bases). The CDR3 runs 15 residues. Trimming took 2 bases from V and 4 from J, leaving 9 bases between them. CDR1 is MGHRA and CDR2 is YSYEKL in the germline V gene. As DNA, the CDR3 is TGCGCCAGCAGCCAAACAGGGTGGGGGGCCAACGTCCTGACTTTC. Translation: CASSQTGWGANVLTF.

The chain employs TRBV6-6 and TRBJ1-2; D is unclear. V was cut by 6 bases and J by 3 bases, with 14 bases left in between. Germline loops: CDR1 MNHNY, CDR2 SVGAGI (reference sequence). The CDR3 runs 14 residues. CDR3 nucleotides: TGTGCCAGCAGGATAGAACGCCCAGACTATGGCTACACCTTC. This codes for CASRIERPDYGYTF.

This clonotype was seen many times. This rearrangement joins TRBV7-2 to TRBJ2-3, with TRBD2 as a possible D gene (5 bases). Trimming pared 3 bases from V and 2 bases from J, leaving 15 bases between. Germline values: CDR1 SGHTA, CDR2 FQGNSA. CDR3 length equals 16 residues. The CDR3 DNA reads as TGTGCCAGCAGCTTCCGGGATCCCGCGTACACAGATACGCAGTATTTT. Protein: CASSFRDPAYTDTQYF.

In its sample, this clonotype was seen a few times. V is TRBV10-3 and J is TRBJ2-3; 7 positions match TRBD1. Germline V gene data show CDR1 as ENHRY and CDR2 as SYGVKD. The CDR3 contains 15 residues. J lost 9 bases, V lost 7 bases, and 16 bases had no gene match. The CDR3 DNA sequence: TGTGCCATCACCGAGACAGGGCGCGGGCCAGGAACGCAGTATTTT. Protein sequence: CAITETGRGPGTQYF.

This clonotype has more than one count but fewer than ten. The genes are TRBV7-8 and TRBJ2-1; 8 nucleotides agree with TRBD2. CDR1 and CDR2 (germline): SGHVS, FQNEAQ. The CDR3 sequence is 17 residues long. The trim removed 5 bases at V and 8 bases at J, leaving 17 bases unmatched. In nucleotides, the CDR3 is TGTGCCAGCAGCCGTAGGAGCGGGGGCCGGAGGATCGATGAGCAGTTCTTC. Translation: CASSRRSGGRRIDEQFF.

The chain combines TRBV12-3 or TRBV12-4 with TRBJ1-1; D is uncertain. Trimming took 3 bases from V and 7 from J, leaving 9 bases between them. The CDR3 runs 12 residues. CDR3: CASSFLGGEAFF. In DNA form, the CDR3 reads TGTGCCAGCAGTTTCTTAGGCGGTGAAGCTTTCTTT.

The CDR3 here is CASSWTSKRKETQYF. The CDR3 DNA is TGTGCCAGCAGCTGGACTAGCAAACGTAAGGAGACCCAGTACTTC. The chain employs TRBV11-2 and TRBJ2-5; TRBD2 matches 8 bases. There are 15 residues in the CDR3. V shed 4 bases, J shed 5 bases, and the junction held 9 bases outside the gene matches. CDR1 is SGHAT and CDR2 is FQNNGV in the germline V gene.

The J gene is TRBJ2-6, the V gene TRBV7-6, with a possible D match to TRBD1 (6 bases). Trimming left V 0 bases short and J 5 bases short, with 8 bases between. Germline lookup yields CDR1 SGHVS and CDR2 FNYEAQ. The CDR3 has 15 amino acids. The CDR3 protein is CASSLARDRANVLTF. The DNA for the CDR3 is TGTGCCAGCAGCTTAGCTAGGGACAGGGCCAACGTCCTGACTTTC.

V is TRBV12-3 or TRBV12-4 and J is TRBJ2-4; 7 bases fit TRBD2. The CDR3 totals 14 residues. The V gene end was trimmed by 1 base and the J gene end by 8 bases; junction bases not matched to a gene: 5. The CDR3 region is CASSLGLAIDIQYF. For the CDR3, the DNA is TGTGCCAGCAGTTTAGGACTAGCTATAGACATTCAGTACTTC.

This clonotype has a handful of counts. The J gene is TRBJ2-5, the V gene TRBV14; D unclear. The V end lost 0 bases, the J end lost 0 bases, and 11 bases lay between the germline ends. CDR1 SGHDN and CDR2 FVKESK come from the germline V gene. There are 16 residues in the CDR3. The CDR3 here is CASSQDLEQNQETQYF. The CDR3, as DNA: TGTGCCAGCAGCCAAGATTTAGAACAGAACCAAGAGACCCAGTACTTC.

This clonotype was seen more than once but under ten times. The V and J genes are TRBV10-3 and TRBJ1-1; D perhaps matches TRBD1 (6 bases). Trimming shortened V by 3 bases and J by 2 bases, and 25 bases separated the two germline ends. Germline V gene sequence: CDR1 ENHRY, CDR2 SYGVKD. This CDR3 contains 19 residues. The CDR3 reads CAISESTTFPGAVNTEAFF. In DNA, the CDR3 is TGTGCCATCAGTGAATCGACAACCTTTCCAGGGGCCGTAAACACTGAAGCTTTCTTT.

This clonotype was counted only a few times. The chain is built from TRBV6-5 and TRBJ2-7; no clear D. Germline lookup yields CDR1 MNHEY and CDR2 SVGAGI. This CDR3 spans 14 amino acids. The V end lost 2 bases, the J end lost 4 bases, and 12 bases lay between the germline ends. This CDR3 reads CASSYGYRTYEQYF. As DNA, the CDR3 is TGTGCCAGCAGTTACGGGTACAGAACTTACGAGCAGTACTTC.

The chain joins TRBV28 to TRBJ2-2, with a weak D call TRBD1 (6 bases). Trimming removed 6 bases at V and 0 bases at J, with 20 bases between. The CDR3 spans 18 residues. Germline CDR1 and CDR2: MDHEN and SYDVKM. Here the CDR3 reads CASSPNLQQGPNTGELFF. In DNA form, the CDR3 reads TGTGCCAGCAGCCCTAACCTTCAACAGGGACCGAACACCGGGGAGCTGTTTTTT.

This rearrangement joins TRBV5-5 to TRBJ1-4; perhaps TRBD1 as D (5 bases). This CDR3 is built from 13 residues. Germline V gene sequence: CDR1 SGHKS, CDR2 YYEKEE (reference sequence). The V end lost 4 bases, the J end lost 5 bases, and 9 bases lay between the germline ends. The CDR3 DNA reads TGTGCCAGCAGCGGCGCAGGGAATGAAAAACTGTTTTTT. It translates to CASSGAGNEKLFF.